Below, 23 T cell receptor beta chains from the same sample are listed, as sequenced in a study of regulatory T cells in long-lasting Graves disease. The time point is: persistent/refractory GD, antithyroid drugs over 5 years with positive TRAb. The TCR library was prepared using RNA isolated from PBMCs. In building TCR beta libraries, iRepertoire HTBI primers were used together with Arm-PCR of CDR3 regions. One entry per CDR3 protein, called by TCRdb with MiXCR from the multiplex PCR reads. The table lists 350,000 to 450,000 distinct CDR3 sequences, about 21% of them singletons, with about 13% in the top ten. The starting material was peripheral blood mononuclear cells (PBMCs), obtained when the disease was refractory, from a patient treated with antithyroid drugs. The receptors were gathered from a female donor with Graves disease.

The genes are TRBV6-6 and TRBJ2-1; no definite D call. V was clipped by 0 bases and J by 9 bases, with 9 bases between them. CDR3 length: 13 residues. Germline V gives CDR1 MNHNY, CDR2 SVGAGI (reference sequence). The CDR3 DNA reads as TGTGCCAGCAGTTACTCGGGGTCACCTGAGCAGTTCTTC. Translation gives CASSYSGSPEQFF.

There are a few counts of this clonotype. This rearrangement joins TRBV7-3 to TRBJ2-4; D is unresolved. Germline loops: CDR1 SGHTA, CDR2 FQGTGA. Trimming removed 2 bases at V and 6 bases at J, with 8 bases between. This CDR3 spans 13 amino acids. The CDR3 nucleotides read TGTGCCAGCAGCTTAGGGCTCGGAAACATTCAGTACTTC. Amino acids: CASSLGLGNIQYF.

The J gene is TRBJ2-1, the V gene TRBV24-1; 9 positions match TRBD2. With V trimmed by 3 bases and J by 6 bases, 2 bases remained unmatched. CDR3 size: 14 residues. CDR1 is KGHDR, CDR2 SFDVKD, per germline. The CDR3 region is CATSDETSGNEQFF. CDR3 DNA sequence: TGTGCCACCAGTGATGAGACTAGCGGCAATGAGCAGTTCTTC.

The CDR3 region is CASSLSSGSYDTQYF. The CDR3 bases are TGTGCCAGCAGTTTGTCCAGCGGGAGTTATGATACGCAGTATTTT. This sequence joins TRBV28 and TRBJ2-3; TRBD2 aligns across 8 bases. CDR3 length: 15 residues. V gave up 3 bases and J gave up 6 bases; unmatched junction bases: 8. The V gene's germline CDR1 is MDHEN and CDR2 SYDVKM.

This clonotype was seen at least ten times. The CDR3 bases are TGCAGTGCTAGAACCGGGACCCTCAATGAAAAACTGTTTTTT. Translation gives CSARTGTLNEKLFF. The V gene is TRBV20-1, the J gene TRBJ1-4, with D possibly matching TRBD1 (5 bases). Germline lookup yields CDR1 DFQATT and CDR2 SNEGSKA (reference sequence). V dropped 2 bases and J dropped 5 bases, with 12 bases sitting between them. CDR3 length: 14 amino acids.

As regards this clonotype: At one end, the junction sequence differs from germline, possibly due to a read error. The J gene is TRBJ1-2, the V gene TRBV25-1; 9 bases agree with TRBD1. Germline-derived CDR1 and CDR2 are MGHDK and SYGVNS. This CDR3 contains 11 residues. The CDR3 sequence is CASSGGQGTYF. CDR3 DNA sequence: TGTGCCAGCAGTGGGGGACAGGGTACTTACTTC.

This clonotype was seen many times. The rearrangement links TRBV11-2 to TRBJ2-7, with D unresolved. V lost 0 bases and J lost 6, with 6 bases in between. CDR1 is SGHAT and CDR2 is FQNNGV in the germline V gene. The CDR3 sequence is 12 residues long. CDR3 in amino acids: CASSLDSPEQYF. The CDR3, as DNA: TGTGCCAGCAGCTTAGATTCGCCCGAGCAGTACTTC. Full variable domain (remainder filled in from reference TRBV11-2 and TRBJ2-7): EAGVAQSPRYKIIEKRQSVAFWCNPISGHATLYWYQQILGQGPKLLIQFQNNGVVDDSQLPKDRFSAERLKGVDSTLKIQPAKLEDSAVYLCASSLDSPEQYFGPGTRLTVT.

This clonotype was found many times. The V gene is TRBV28, the J gene TRBJ2-3; 7 positions match TRBD2. In germline, CDR1 is MDHEN, CDR2 SYDVKM. The CDR3 runs to 15 residues. Losses at the gene ends were 2 bases for V and 2 bases for J; bases not matched to a gene: 4. The CDR3 protein is CASSLDLADTDTQYF. CDR3 DNA sequence: TGTGCCAGCAGTTTAGATCTAGCGGACACAGATACGCAGTATTTT.

Worth noting for this clonotype: Mismatch with germline at one junction end may stem from a read error. V is TRBV7-9 and J is TRBJ2-5; D is tentatively TRBD1 or TRBD2 (5 bases each). The germline CDR1 and CDR2 sequences are SEHNR and FQNEAQ (reference sequence). This CDR3 contains 15 residues. This chain's CDR3 is CASNLVRERQETQYF. The CDR3 DNA sequence: TGTGCCAGCAACTTAGTCAGGGAGCGCCAAGAGACCCAGTACTTC. Variable domain in full (rest from reference TRBV7-9 and TRBJ2-5): DTGVSQNPRHKITKRGQNVTFRCDPISEHNRLYWYRQTLGQGPEFLTYFQNEAQLEKSRLLSDRFSAERPKGSFSTLEIQRTEQGDSAMYLCASNLVRERQETQYFGPGTRLLVL.

This clonotype was counted many times. The V and J genes are TRBV28 and TRBJ1-1; D possibly corresponds to TRBD1 (5 bases). Deletions cut 3 bases from V and 1 base from J, with 12 bases between. The germline V gene has CDR1 MDHEN and CDR2 SYDVKM. The length of the CDR3 is 15 residues. The CDR3 DNA reads as TGTGCCAGCAGTTTTTGGAACAGGAGGAACACTGAAGCTTTCTTT. It encodes CASSFWNRRNTEAFF.

The table lists this clonotype with a count of one. The V call is TRBV7-2, the J call TRBJ1-1, with a possible D match to TRBD1 (5 bases). There are 14 residues in the CDR3. V was pared by 1 base and J by 10 bases, with 16 bases between. CDR1 and CDR2 from the germline V gene are SGHTA and FQGNSA. The CDR3 here is CASSLVPEDIAAFF. Here the CDR3 DNA reads TGTGCCAGCAGCTTAGTACCCGAGGACATTGCAGCTTTCTTT. Complete variable domain (other parts from reference TRBV7-2 and TRBJ1-1): GAGVSQSPSNKVTEKGKDVELRCDPISGHTALYWYRQSLGQGLEFLIYFQGNSAPDKSGLPSDRFSAERTGGSVSTLTIQRTQQEDSAVYLCASSLVPEDIAAFFGQGTRLTVV.

This clonotype was observed at least ten times. This sequence joins TRBV2 and TRBJ1-5; the D is unclear. This CDR3 is 13 amino acids long. Germline values: CDR1 SNHLY, CDR2 FYNNEI. Trimming left V 6 bases short and J 5 bases short, with 11 bases between. The DNA of the CDR3 is TGTGCCAGCAGGAGAGGTACCCATCAGCCCCAGCATTTT. Its protein product is CASRRGTHQPQHF.

The chain's CDR3 is CASRAPATYEQYF. For the CDR3, the DNA is TGTGCCAGCAGAGCGCCGGCAACCTACGAGCAGTACTTC. This chain links TRBV7-9 with TRBJ2-7, with D hard to call. V dropped 6 bases and J dropped 2 bases, with 11 bases sitting between them. This CDR3 comprises 13 residues. In germline, CDR1 is SEHNR, CDR2 FQNEAQ (reference sequence).

This chain joins TRBV5-1 and TRBJ2-5; maybe TRBD1 (5 bases). Germline V lookup: CDR1 SGHRS, CDR2 YFSETQ. This CDR3 is built from 14 residues. V lost 4 bases and J lost 5, with 15 bases in between. DNA of the CDR3: TGCGCCAGCAGCACTGCCGACAGCCAGGAGACCCAGTACTTC. Its protein product is CASSTADSQETQYF. The full variable domain, with the rest looked up from reference TRBV5-1 and TRBJ2-5, is KAGVTQTPRYLIKTRGQQVTLSCSPISGHRSVSWYQQTPGQGLQFLFEYFSETQRNKGNFPGRFSGRQFSNSRSEMNVSTLELGDSALYLCASSTADSQETQYFGPGTRLLVL.

J is TRBJ1-3 and V is TRBV4-2, with 7 positions matching TRBD1. This CDR3 is built from 15 residues. CDR1 LGHNA and CDR2 YNFKEQ come from the germline V gene. V shed 0 bases, J shed 2 bases, and the junction held 1 base outside the gene matches. CDR3 nucleotide sequence: TGTGCCAGCAGCCAAGAGACAGGGACTGGAAACACCATATATTTT. Protein sequence: CASSQETGTGNTIYF.

The rearrangement uses TRBV20-1 and TRBJ2-2, with D possibly TRBD2 on 6 matching bases. The germline V gene has CDR1 DFQATT and CDR2 SNEGSKA (reference sequence). The V and J ends lost 3 bases and 1 base respectively, with 6 bases between them. The CDR3 extends over 13 amino acids. The CDR3 DNA sequence: TGCAGTGCTAGCGGGAGGAACACCGGGGAGCTGTTTTTT. Its translation is CSASGRNTGELFF.

At least ten counts were recorded for this clonotype. V gene TRBV28 combines with J gene TRBJ2-4; D not certain. The CDR3 consists of 15 residues. Germline CDR1 MDHEN, CDR2 SYDVKM. V lost 5 bases to trimming and J lost 0 bases, with 11 bases between them. The CDR3 loop is CASSPYHRAKNIQYF. In nucleotides, the CDR3 is TGTGCCAGCAGTCCCTATCATCGAGCCAAAAACATTCAGTACTTC.

This clonotype was observed a handful of times. V is TRBV20-1 and J is TRBJ2-7, with a possible D match to TRBD2 (5 bases). Trimming cost V 6 bases and J 7 bases, with 19 bases left between them. CDR1 is DFQATT and CDR2 is SNEGSKA in the germline V gene (reference sequence). The CDR3 has 13 residues. DNA of the CDR3: TGCAGTGCATCCGGGATGGGAGATCCAGAGCAGTACTTC. Its protein is CSASGMGDPEQYF.

This clonotype was detected ten times or more. The chain employs TRBV6-1 and TRBJ1-5, with TRBD1 identical over 11 bases. Germline-derived CDR1 and CDR2 are MNHNS and SASEGT. V lost 6 bases and J lost 0; bases outside the gene matches: 4. This CDR3 is 16 amino acids long. The CDR3 coding sequence is TGTGCCAGCAGCTCCGGGACAGGGGGTAGCAATCAGCCCCAGCATTTT. Translated: CASSSGTGGSNQPQHF.

This clonotype was found a few times. The chain is built from TRBV10-3 and TRBJ2-1; D may be TRBD1 (5 bases). CDR1 and CDR2 (germline): ENHRY, SYGVKD. With 0 bases removed from V and 11 bases from J, the gap between germline ends came to 11 bases. The CDR3 spans 13 residues. The DNA of the CDR3 is TGTGCCATCAGTGAGTCGGGGCCGGAGAAGCAGTTCTTC. It encodes CAISESGPEKQFF.

The V call is TRBV6-2 or TRBV6-3, the J call TRBJ1-3; maybe TRBD1 (6 bases). Germline CDR1 and CDR2: MNHEY and SVGEGT. V was trimmed by 5 bases and J by 2 bases, leaving 13 bases between them. The CDR3 spans 15 residues. The DNA of the CDR3 is TGTGCCAGCAGTGAAGGTCGGGGGCCTGGAAACACCATATATTTT. Residues: CASSEGRGPGNTIYF.

In its sample, this clonotype was seen many times. The chain joins TRBV15 to TRBJ2-5, with D perhaps TRBD1 (5 bases). CDR3 length equals 13 residues. The germline gives CDR1 LNHNV, CDR2 YYDKDF (reference sequence). Trimming cost V 0 bases and J 10 bases, with 12 bases left between them. This CDR3 is CATSRDRTSSQYF. In DNA form, the CDR3 reads TGTGCCACCAGCAGAGATCGGACATCGAGCCAGTACTTC.

The rearrangement joins TRBV19 to TRBJ2-2; 10 bases are a match to TRBD1. V shed 6 bases and J 0 bases; nucleotides not matched to a gene: 13. Germline CDR1 reads LNHDA; CDR2 reads SQIVND (reference sequence). The CDR3 extends over 19 amino acids. CDR3 DNA sequence: TGTGCCAGTAGCCCCCGCGACAGGGGGCGCGGACCGAACACCGGGGAGCTGTTTTTT. Its protein is CASSPRDRGRGPNTGELFF.